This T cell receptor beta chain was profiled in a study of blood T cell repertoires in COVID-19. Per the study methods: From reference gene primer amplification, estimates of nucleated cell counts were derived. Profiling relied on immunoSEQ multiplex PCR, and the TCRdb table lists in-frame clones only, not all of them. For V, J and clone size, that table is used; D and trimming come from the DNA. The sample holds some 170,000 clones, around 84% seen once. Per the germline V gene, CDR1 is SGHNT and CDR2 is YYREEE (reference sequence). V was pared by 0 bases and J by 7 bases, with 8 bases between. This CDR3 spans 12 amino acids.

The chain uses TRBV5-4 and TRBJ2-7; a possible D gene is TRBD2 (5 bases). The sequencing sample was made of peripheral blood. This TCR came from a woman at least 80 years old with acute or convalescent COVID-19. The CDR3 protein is CASSLASGEQYF. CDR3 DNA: TGTGCCAGCAGCTTGGCCTCGGGGGAGCAGTACTTC.